This TCR beta chain was sequenced for a study of blood T cell repertoires in COVID-19. Study-level background: Sites in the United States, Italy and Spain provided acute and convalescent COVID-19 samples.

Per the original data handling: Estimated nucleated cell counts came from reference gene primer amplification. Some clones are missing from TCRdb's copy, which holds only in-frame ones; the method was immunoSEQ multiplex PCR. The V and J calls and clone size come from that table; D and trimming were worked out from the DNA. The sample has around 170,000 clones, roughly nine tenths seen once. The length of the CDR3 is 13 residues. The V gene lost 4 bases and the J gene lost 6 bases, with 13 bases spanning the gap. In germline, CDR1 is LGHNA, CDR2 YSLEER. The chain uses TRBV4-3 and TRBJ2-7, with D possibly matching TRBD2 (6 bases). This TCR was recovered from a man aged 55 to 69 with acute or convalescent COVID-19. The specimen was peripheral blood. The CDR3 DNA reads as TGCGCCAGCAGCCCGGGACTCGGGCTCGAGCAGTACTTC. Amino acid sequence: CASSPGLGLEQYF.